The source of this T cell receptor beta chain is a study of cytotoxic CD8 clonotypes in ibrutinib-treated CLL. The wider study: For this cohort, patients were approximately ten relapsed/refractory and some 15 treatment-naive, while 17 were IGHV unmutated. Once treatment had gone on for a median of about twelve months, range 6 to 36, response samples were drawn.

Libraries were prepared by immunoSEQ multiplex PCR; TCRdb keeps only in-frame clonotypes and omits some of them. The repertoire holds around 310,000 clones, with 70% to 80% as singletons. Study results and limitations: At the start, clonality exceeded age-matched healthy donors and followed circulating CD8+ T-cell counts. Public clonotypes proved infrequent, and on treatment they shrank or remained steady.

As concerns this clone: Antigen: not known.

CDR1 and CDR2 (germline): SGHNT, YENEEA. Trimming took off 1 base at V and 6 bases at J, with 16 bases between the two ends. The length of the CDR3 is 15 residues. Material: PBMCs, obtained before ibrutinib treatment. The chain has TRBV11-3 and TRBJ2-7, with D perhaps TRBD2 (6 bases). This clonotype was sampled from a human donor with chronic lymphocytic leukemia. CDR3 DNA: TGTGCCAGCAGCTTAGGCGGCGGGGAATTAGGCGAGCAGTACTTC. Amino acids: CASSLGGGELGEQYF.